This T cell receptor beta chain was recovered during a study of OX40 agonist ivuxolimab in advanced cancers. Study observations and caveats: Blood T cells, both CD4+ and CD8+, expanded clonally by week 6 at 0.1 to 3.0 mg/kg. Partial responders at 0.1-3.0 mg/kg showed near-lowest clonal expansion.

CDR1 and CDR2 (germline): MDHEN, SYDVKM. The CDR3 loop spans 17 amino acids. V lost 5 bases to trimming and J lost 4 bases; unmatched junction nucleotides: 13. Autoimmune disease history or systemic immunosuppression barred patients. The timepoints at which blood was sampled were baseline, cycle 4 day 1, and cycle 7 day 1. Sequencing used immunoSEQ multiplex PCR; TCRdb keeps in-frame clones, though not all of them. The table lists 55,000 to 75,000 clones, approximately 91% of them singletons. About this clone: Its antigen remains unknown.

This receptor was obtained from an adult with an advanced solid tumor such as melanoma, head and neck, liver or kidney cancer. Sequencing was performed on CD4+ or CD8+ T cells sorted from blood, taken in a trial of the OX40 agonist ivuxolimab. The chain couples TRBV28 to TRBJ2-7; 11 nucleotides line up with TRBD2. Here the CDR3 DNA reads TGTGCCAGCAGTCTTAGCCGATGGACTAGCGGGTATTACGAGCAGTACTTC. Amino acid sequence: CASSLSRWTSGYYEQYF.